These T cell receptor beta chains were read from a single sample in a study of blood T cell repertoires in COVID-19. The data were produced by immunoSEQ multiplex PCR, yet TCRdb's version contains in-frame clones alone and is incomplete. The sample lists about 110,000 clones; over 75% were seen once. Sequencing was done on a sample of peripheral blood. Receptors originate from a woman aged 50 to 60 with acute or convalescent COVID-19. Each CDR3 is given with its conserved first and last residue. D genes are given only for firm matches. Only part of the rows carry a size: once, few, many, or a class if the clone is expanded.

J: TRBJ2-3
V: TRBV5-4
D: TRBD2
size: NA
DNA: TGTGCCAGCAGCCTAGGACTAGCGGGGGTCACAGATACGCAGTATTTT
CDR3: CASSLGLAGVTDTQYF

J: TRBJ2-3
V: TRBV5-1
D: TRBD1
size: NA
DNA: TGCGCCAGCAGCTCCAGACAGGGGGCAGGGGCAGATACGCAGTATTTT
CDR3: CASSSRQGAGADTQYF

J: TRBJ2-1
V: TRBV7-7
D: TRBD2
size: once
DNA: TGTGCCAGCAGCTCCGGGACTAGCGAGTCGAATGAGCAGTTCTTC
CDR3: CASSSGTSESNEQFF

J: TRBJ1-4
V: TRBV5-4
D: TRBD1
size: NA
DNA: TGTGCCAGCAGCTTTGGGGGACAGGGTAATGAAAAACTGTTTTTT
CDR3: CASSFGGQGNEKLFF

J: TRBJ1-2
V: TRBV7-9
D: NA
size: NA
DNA: TGTGCCAGCAGCTTAATCCAGGCCGCAGGGGGCTACACCTTC
CDR3: CASSLIQAAGGYTF

J: TRBJ2-5
V: TRBV4-1
D: NA
size: NA
DNA: TGCGCCAGCAGCCACGGAGAGCGGGTTCAAGAGACCCAGTACTTC
CDR3: CASSHGERVQETQYF

J: TRBJ2-5
V: TRBV19
D: TRBD1
size: NA
DNA: TGTGCCAGTAGTATTTCAGGACAGGGTGGTATCGGGTACTTC
CDR3: CASSISGQGGIGYF

J: TRBJ1-1
V: TRBV25-1
D: NA
size: NA
DNA: TGTGCCAGCAGTGACCCCCTGGGAGGGAACACCGAAGCTTTCTTT
CDR3: CASSDPLGGNTEAFF

J: TRBJ1-2
V: TRBV7-8
D: TRBD1
size: NA
DNA: TGTGCCAGCAGCTTAGTGGGACAGGGGCTCGCTAACTATGGCTACACCTTC
CDR3: CASSLVGQGLANYGYTF

J: TRBJ2-1
V: TRBV5-1
D: TRBD1
size: NA
DNA: TGCGCCAGCAGGCCCGGGACAGGGGGCGGTGAGCAGTTCTTC
CDR3: CASRPGTGGGEQFF

J: TRBJ1-3
V: TRBV5-8
D: NA
size: NA
DNA: TGTGCCAGCAGCCCCCGGGGAGGCAGCCTCTCTGGAAACACCATATATTTT
CDR3: CASSPRGGSLSGNTIYF

J: TRBJ2-7
V: TRBV3-1/TRBV3-2
D: NA
size: NA
DNA: TGTGCCAGCAGCTACGGACTCATCTACGAGCAGTACTTC
CDR3: CASSYGLIYEQYF

J: TRBJ2-7
V: TRBV5-1
D: TRBD2
size: once
DNA: TGCGCCAGCAGCCAAGCGGGGGGGGCCGCCTACGAGCAGTACTTC
CDR3: CASSQAGGAAYEQYF

J: TRBJ2-1
V: TRBV18
D: TRBD2
size: NA
DNA: TGTGCCAGCTCACCACCGGGCGGACTAGTTCTCAATGAGCAGTTCTTC
CDR3: CASSPPGGLVLNEQFF

J: TRBJ1-2
V: TRBV9
D: NA
size: once
DNA: TGTGCCAGCAGCGTAGGTCCAGGTCCTAACTATGGCTACACCTTC
CDR3: CASSVGPGPNYGYTF

J: TRBJ1-3
V: TRBV12-5
D: NA
size: NA
DNA: TGTGCTAGTGGTCGGACATCCTACTCTGGAAACACCATATATTTT
CDR3: CASGRTSYSGNTIYF

J: TRBJ1-2
V: TRBV5-4
D: TRBD1
size: NA
DNA: TGTGCCAGCAGTACCCGACGGGACAGGGTCTATGGCTACACCTTC
CDR3: CASSTRRDRVYGYTF

J: TRBJ1-1
V: TRBV9
D: NA
size: NA
DNA: TGTGCCAGCAGCGCCGCCCTGGGAGCTGAAGCTTTCTTT
CDR3: CASSAALGAEAFF

J: TRBJ2-1
V: TRBV6-5
D: TRBD2
size: NA
DNA: TGTGCCAGCGCGCTAGGAGGCGGGGGGGCCGTAGGGCAGTTCTTC
CDR3: CASALGGGGAVGQFF

J: TRBJ1-2
V: TRBV11-2
D: TRBD1
size: NA
DNA: TGTGCCAGCAGCTTAAGGACAGGGTCAGTGAGTGATGGCTACACCTTC
CDR3: CASSLRTGSVSDGYTF

J: TRBJ2-3
V: TRBV2
D: NA
size: NA
DNA: TGTGCCAGCAGTGGATTCGGGCGGGGGCCCTCCACAGATACGCAGTATTTT
CDR3: CASSGFGRGPSTDTQYF

J: TRBJ1-2
V: TRBV11-2
D: NA
size: NA
DNA: TGTGCCAGCAGCTCAGGAAGAGACACTAACTATGGCTACACCTTC
CDR3: CASSSGRDTNYGYTF

J: TRBJ1-5
V: TRBV30
D: TRBD1
size: NA
DNA: TGTGCCTGGAGTGTACGCGGGACAGGGGGCAATCAGCCCCAGCATTTT
CDR3: CAWSVRGTGGNQPQHF

J: TRBJ2-6
V: TRBV5-6
D: NA
size: NA
DNA: TGTGCCAGCAGCTTGGCAGGGGCTGGGGCCAACGTCCTGACTTTC
CDR3: CASSLAGAGANVLTF

J: TRBJ1-1
V: TRBV7-6
D: NA
size: NA
DNA: TGTGCCAGCAGCTCTCAGGGAAACACTGAAGCTTTCTTT
CDR3: CASSSQGNTEAFF

J: TRBJ1-1
V: TRBV18
D: TRBD1
size: NA
DNA: TGTGCCAGCTCACCACCGCCGGGACAGGGGAACACTGAAGCTTTCTTT
CDR3: CASSPPPGQGNTEAFF

J: TRBJ1-5
V: TRBV6-5
D: TRBD1
size: few
DNA: TGTGCCAGCAACGACAGGGGGAGTCAGCCCCAGCATTTT
CDR3: CASNDRGSQPQHF

J: TRBJ1-1
V: TRBV6-5
D: NA
size: once
DNA: TGTGCCAGCAGTCTCGGGGGGGGTAGCACTGAAGCTTTCTTT
CDR3: CASSLGGGSTEAFF

J: TRBJ1-2
V: TRBV2
D: TRBD1
size: NA
DNA: TGTGCCAGCAGGGACAGGTGGGATGGCTACACCTTC
CDR3: CASRDRWDGYTF

J: TRBJ1-1
V: TRBV5-1
D: TRBD1
size: NA
DNA: TGCGCCAGCAGCTTGGGACAGGGATACACTGAAGCTTTCTTT
CDR3: CASSLGQGYTEAFF

J: TRBJ2-2
V: TRBV5-1
D: TRBD1
size: NA
DNA: TGCGCCAGCAGCTTGGCCCAGCAGGGACAGGGACGGACCGGGGAGCTGTTTTTT
CDR3: CASSLAQQGQGRTGELFF

J: TRBJ2-2
V: TRBV11-2
D: NA
size: NA
DNA: TGTGCCAGCAGCTTAGGTCCGACTGTTGAGCTGTTTTTT
CDR3: CASSLGPTVELFF

J: TRBJ1-1
V: TRBV5-1
D: NA
size: NA
DNA: TGCGCCAGTTCCCCCTTGGGGGCGACTGAAGCTTTCTTT
CDR3: CASSPLGATEAFF

J: TRBJ2-5
V: TRBV10-3
D: NA
size: NA
DNA: TGTGCCATCAGTGGGGAGCTCCAAGAGACCCAGTACTTC
CDR3: CAISGELQETQYF

J: TRBJ1-2
V: TRBV3-1/TRBV3-2
D: NA
size: NA
DNA: TGTGCCAGCAGCCGTGACTTGAACTATGGCTACACCTTC
CDR3: CASSRDLNYGYTF

J: TRBJ2-2
V: TRBV18
D: NA
size: NA
DNA: TGTGCCAGCTCACATACAACAACCGGGGAGCTGTTTTTT
CDR3: CASSHTTTGELFF

J: TRBJ2-5
V: TRBV5-1
D: TRBD2
size: NA
DNA: TGCGCCAGCAGTCCAACTAGCGGGGGCTTACAAGAGACCCAGTACTTC
CDR3: CASSPTSGGLQETQYF

J: TRBJ1-3
V: TRBV5-1
D: TRBD1
size: NA
DNA: TGCGCCAGCAGCTCCGACAGGGCTGGAAACACCATATATTTT
CDR3: CASSSDRAGNTIYF

J: TRBJ2-6
V: TRBV5-1
D: NA
size: NA
DNA: TGCGCCAGCAAGGAGGGGACCAACGTCCTGACTTTC
CDR3: CASKEGTNVLTF

J: TRBJ1-2
V: TRBV7-8
D: TRBD1
size: NA
DNA: TGTGCCAGCAGCTTCGACAGGGGCCGTGATGGCTACACCTTC
CDR3: CASSFDRGRDGYTF

J: TRBJ2-5
V: TRBV18
D: TRBD1
size: NA
DNA: TGTGCCAGCTCACCGACAGGGGGCTTAGAGACCCAGTACTTC
CDR3: CASSPTGGLETQYF

J: TRBJ1-4
V: TRBV7-9
D: NA
size: NA
DNA: TGTGCCACCAGGGGCACTAATGAAAAACTGTTTTTT
CDR3: CATRGTNEKLFF

J: TRBJ1-1
V: TRBV13
D: NA
size: NA
DNA: TGTGCCAGCAGCTTGAGCCAAATCATACTTACTGAAGCTTTCTTT
CDR3: CASSLSQIILTEAFF